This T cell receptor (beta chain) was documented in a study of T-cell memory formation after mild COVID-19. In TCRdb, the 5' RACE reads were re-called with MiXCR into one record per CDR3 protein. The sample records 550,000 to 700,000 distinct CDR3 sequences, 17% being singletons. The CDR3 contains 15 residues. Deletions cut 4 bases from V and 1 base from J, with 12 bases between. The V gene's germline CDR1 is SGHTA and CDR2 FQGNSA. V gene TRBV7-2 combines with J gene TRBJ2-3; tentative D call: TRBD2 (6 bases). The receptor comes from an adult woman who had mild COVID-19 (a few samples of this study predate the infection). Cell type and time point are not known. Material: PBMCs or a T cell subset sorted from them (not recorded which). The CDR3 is CASSSWRERTDTQYF. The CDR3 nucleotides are TGTGCCAGCAGCTCCTGGAGGGAGCGCACAGATACGCAGTATTTT.